A selection of T cell receptor beta chains follows, all from one sample in a study of T cells in localized non-small cell lung cancer. TCRdb's copy holds only in-frame clones and misses some; the assay was immunoSEQ multiplex PCR. The sample comprises tens of thousands of clones, about 82% of which are singletons, and about 16% rests with the top ten. The source material was peripheral blood, sampled before any cancer treatment. The receptors come from a male donor older than 55 with stage III squamous cell lung carcinoma. Both conserved end residues are part of each CDR3. D genes are given only for firm matches.

d_call	v_call	j_call	cdr3_nt	cdr3_aa
TRBD2	TRBV28	TRBJ2-3	TGTGCCAGCAGTTTAGGGCTAGCGGGTACAATAGATACGCAGTATTTT	CASSLGLAGTIDTQYF
TRBD2	TRBV5-1	TRBJ2-3	TGCGCCAGCAGCCTCACTAGCGGAACCTTGGATACGCAGTATTTT	CASSLTSGTLDTQYF
NA	TRBV19	TRBJ2-7	TGTGCCAGTCCATGTGCCTACGAGCAGTACTTC	CASPCAYEQYF
NA	TRBV5-6	TRBJ2-6	TGTGCCAGCGCGGCTGCCAATACACAAAGTCGGGCCAACGTCCTGACTTTC	CASAAANTQSRANVLTF
NA	TRBV28	TRBJ1-3	TGTGCCAGCAGTTACAGGGGAAACACCATATATTTT	CASSYRGNTIYF
NA	TRBV20-1	TRBJ1-1	TGCAGTAAGGGCGTGAACACTGAAGCTTTCTTT	CSKGVNTEAFF
NA	TRBV19	TRBJ1-4	TGTGCCAGTAGAGACCGGGTCGATGAAAAACTGTTTTTT	CASRDRVDEKLFF
NA	TRBV10-3	TRBJ2-7	TGTGCCATCAGGCCCTCGGCAGGGGGGTTCGAGCAGTACTTC	CAIRPSAGGFEQYF
TRBD1	TRBV7-2	TRBJ2-5	TGTGCCAGCAGCCGACCGGGACAGGGGTCCTTATTCTCCGGGGGGACCCAGTACTTC	CASSRPGQGSLFSGGTQYF
NA	TRBV18	TRBJ2-5	TGTGCCAGCTCACCACCGAGCCTACGGGGGACGTTGGGGGAGACCCAGTACTTC	CASSPPSLRGTLGETQYF